This T cell receptor (beta chain) was found in a study of Ad26.COV2.S vaccination and SARS-CoV-2 variants. About the research overall: Doses of Ad26.COV2.S were injected into muscle once or twice, 56 days apart. The study, taken as a whole, reports: Placebo recipients and vaccine recipients were similar in non-spike TCR breadth. The breadth of spike-specific CD8+ and CD4+ T cell responses after vaccination was reportedly substantial. In TCR breadth and depth analyses, total T cell responses may have been underestimated.

Assay used: immunoSEQ multiplex PCR; TCRdb lists only in-frame clones, some missing. The sample holds 300,000 to 350,000 clones, 85% to 90% seen once. Indicated treatment: 15 to 20 received Ad26.COV2.S at low or high dose, single or two shots; several received placebo; per-sample allocation not given. Vaccine and placebo recipients were sampled on day 63 after the first injection. Details on this clone: Its antigen is unknown.

This CDR3 is built from 13 residues. Trimming shortened V by 1 base and J by 7 bases, and 10 bases separated the two germline ends. This rearrangement joins TRBV12-3 or TRBV12-4 to TRBJ2-5, with D unclear. This specimen consisted of peripheral blood, obtained in a trial of Ad26.COV2.S vaccine versus placebo. The clonotype was recovered from a person between 18 and 60 years old who received the Ad26.COV2.S COVID-19 vaccine or a placebo. The CDR3 region is CASSLGQVGTQYF. CDR3 DNA sequence: TGTGCCAGCAGTTTAGGGCAGGTTGGGACCCAGTACTTC.